Presented here are 26 T cell receptor beta chains from one specimen sequenced in a study of neurological immune-mediated disorders. MiXCR was run by TCRdb on the 5' RACE reads, yielding one entry per CDR3 protein. This sample has fewer than 85,000 distinct CDR3 sequences, with about 5.2% found just once. Sequenced input: PBMCs. The receptors stem from a woman aged 25 to 39 with multiple sclerosis.

The sample holds many counts of this clonotype. The chain has TRBV15 and TRBJ1-5; D is unresolved. V lost 5 bases and J 14 bases, leaving 16 bases between the germline ends. Germline V lookup: CDR1 LNHNV, CDR2 YYDKDF (reference sequence). This CDR3 has 12 residues. Here the CDR3 DNA reads TGTGCCACCAGCCTCCACACCGGGTCTAAGCATTTT. Translated: CATSLHTGSKHF.

This clonotype was seen at least ten times. V gene TRBV18 combines with J gene TRBJ1-4; tentative D call: TRBD1 (5 bases). Germline V gene sequence: CDR1 KGHSH, CDR2 LQKENI. The CDR3 has 17 amino acids. V was trimmed by 1 base and J by 5 bases, leaving 17 bases between them. Here the CDR3 reads CASSPLGSTAVNEKLFF. The CDR3 region has the DNA TGTGCCAGCTCACCACTGGGCTCGACAGCGGTGAATGAAAAACTGTTTTTT.

This clonotype has a count of ten or more. This chain links TRBV20-1 with TRBJ1-6; D unresolved. Trimming took 1 base from V and 8 from J, leaving 9 bases between them. Germline CDR1 DFQATT, CDR2 SNEGSKA (reference sequence). This CDR3 spans 13 amino acids. The CDR3 DNA follows: TGCAGTGCTAGAGGAGGGATGGATTCACCCCTCCACTTT. As protein: CSARGGMDSPLHF.

The rearrangement joins TRBV30 to TRBJ1-5; D is possibly TRBD1 (6 bases). Trimming removed 3 bases from V and 5 bases from J, with 11 bases in between. CDR3 size: 13 residues. From germline, CDR1 is GTSNPN and CDR2 SVGIG (reference sequence). The CDR3 nucleotides read TGTGCCTGGAGCCTAGGGGGGGATCAGCCCCAGCATTTT. It specifies CAWSLGGDQPQHF.

This clonotype was detected ten times or more. Here the CDR3 reads CASSPLGSGSYNEQFF. CDR3 DNA: TGTGCCAGCAGCCCTTTGGGTAGCGGGAGCTACAATGAGCAGTTCTTC. This chain uses TRBV13 with TRBJ2-1; 9 positions match TRBD2. The CDR3 has 16 amino acids. CDR1 is PRHDT and CDR2 is FYEKMQ in the germline V gene (reference sequence). V lost 5 bases, J lost 3 bases, and 8 bases stayed unmatched.

As concerns this clonotype: A clone one base away is much larger, so this may be a read error. V usage is TRBV5-1 and J usage is TRBJ2-1; D is perhaps TRBD1 or TRBD2 (5 bases each). The CDR3 totals 12 residues. CDR1 is SGHRS and CDR2 is YFSETQ in the germline V gene. CDR3 coding DNA: TGCGACAGCAGGGAACGGGATGGTGAGCAGTTCTTC. Its translation: CDSRERDGEQFF.

This clonotype came up many times. The rearrangement links TRBV5-1 to TRBJ1-6; a possible D gene is TRBD1 (5 bases). The CDR3 runs to 14 residues. V was clipped by 8 bases and J by 10 bases, with 19 bases between them. CDR1 SGHRS and CDR2 YFSETQ come from the germline V gene. CDR3 coding DNA: TGCGCCAGTTCCGGGACTGGAGATGGGTCACCCCTCCACTTT. Encoded protein: CASSGTGDGSPLHF.

The table lists this clonotype with many counts. The chain recombines TRBV15 with TRBJ1-6; D unclear. Deletions cut 4 bases from V and 5 bases from J, with 9 bases between. The CDR3 extends over 14 amino acids. Germline V gives CDR1 LNHNV, CDR2 YYDKDF (reference sequence). The CDR3 nucleotides are TGTGCCACCAGCATAGAGACCGATAATTCACCCCTCCACTTT. Protein product: CATSIETDNSPLHF.

This clonotype was seen repeatedly, ten times or more. V and J are TRBV5-6 and TRBJ2-5, with TRBD2 identical over 13 bases. CDR3 length equals 17 residues. Germline V gene sequence: CDR1 SGHDT, CDR2 YYEEEE. With V trimmed by 4 bases and J by 3 bases, 9 bases remained unmatched. The CDR3 nucleotides read TGTGCCAGCAGCCTTGGACTAGCGGGAGAATTGGAAGAGACCCAGTACTTC. It is translated as CASSLGLAGELEETQYF.

The sample holds many counts of this clonotype. The J gene is TRBJ2-5, the V gene TRBV20-1; D gene ambiguous. The germline V and J ends were trimmed by 3 bases and 5 bases, with 10 bases remaining between them. Germline-derived CDR1 and CDR2 are DFQATT and SNEGSKA (reference sequence). The CDR3 covers 12 residues. The CDR3 is CSARTGGETQYF. The CDR3 nucleotides are TGCAGTGCTAGGACCGGTGGGGAGACCCAGTACTTC.

This clonotype was counted a few times. The J gene is TRBJ2-3, the V gene TRBV6-2 or TRBV6-3, with 7 positions matching TRBD1. The germline CDR1 and CDR2 sequences are MNHEY and SVGEGT. V lost 11 bases to trimming and J lost 3 bases; unmatched junction nucleotides: 8. The CDR3 has 13 amino acids. CDR3 region: CASSRQGTDTQYF. Written as DNA, the CDR3 is TGTGCCTCCTCGAGACAGGGAACAGATACGCAGTATTTT.

This clonotype was detected ten times or more. The chain has TRBV10-3 and TRBJ2-3, with D unresolved. Trimming took 6 bases from V and 3 from J, leaving 10 bases between them. Germline V lookup: CDR1 ENHRY, CDR2 SYGVKD. The CDR3 totals 13 residues. CDR3 amino acids: CAIRKTPTDTQYF. The CDR3 nucleotides read TGTGCCATCAGAAAGACACCTACAGATACGCAGTATTTT.

This clonotype was detected only a few times. J is TRBJ1-1 and V is TRBV20-1, with TRBD1 matching over 9 bases. Losses at the gene ends were 0 bases for V and 3 bases for J; bases not matched to a gene: 8. This CDR3 comprises 16 residues. Per germline, CDR1 DFQATT and CDR2 SNEGSKA (reference sequence). The CDR3 reads CSARDLIQGADTEAFF. CDR3 sequence (DNA): TGCAGTGCTAGAGACCTAATACAGGGGGCAGACACTGAAGCTTTCTTT.

In its sample, this clonotype was seen many times. This chain joins TRBV5-1 and TRBJ2-5; D is ambiguous. The length of the CDR3 is 15 residues. Between the trimmed V and J ends, which lost 3 bases and 2 bases, there was a span of 14 bases. Germline-derived CDR1 and CDR2 are SGHRS and YFSETQ. CDR3 DNA: TGCGCCAGCAGCTACTTGGGTACACAACAAGAGACCCAGTACTTC. This codes for CASSYLGTQQETQYF.

This clonotype occurred many times. This rearrangement joins TRBV5-1 to TRBJ2-1; possibly TRBD2 for D (6 bases). Trimming stripped 2 bases from V and 6 bases from J, with 12 bases between. The CDR3 has 14 amino acids. Per germline, CDR1 SGHRS and CDR2 YFSETQ. CDR3 DNA sequence: TGCGCCAGCAGCTTTAGCGACGGGGGCAATGAGCAGTTCTTC. It translates to CASSFSDGGNEQFF.

In its sample, this clonotype was seen many times. The CDR3 DNA reads TGTGCCAGCAGGAGTATTGCCTCCTACGAGCAGTACTTC. Translated: CASRSIASYEQYF. J is TRBJ2-7 and V is TRBV7-9; D remains ambiguous. V was pared by 6 bases and J by 0 bases, with 9 bases between. The CDR3 loop spans 13 amino acids. Germline V gives CDR1 SEHNR, CDR2 FQNEAQ (reference sequence).

Ten or more counts support this clonotype. The chain is built from TRBV3-1 and TRBJ1-5; the D gene is possibly TRBD1 (6 bases). Germline CDR1 reads LGHDT; CDR2 reads YNNKEL (reference sequence). The CDR3 is 14 amino acids. V lost 4 bases, J lost 7 bases, and 14 bases lay in between. The CDR3 coding sequence is TGTGCCAGCAGCCTTTATCAGGGGAGACAGCCCCAGCATTTT. Translation gives CASSLYQGRQPQHF.

This clonotype has ten or more counts. This sequence joins TRBV7-9 and TRBJ1-1, with TRBD1 as a possible D gene (5 bases). Looked up from germline, CDR1 is SEHNR and CDR2 is FQNEAQ (reference sequence). The CDR3 extends over 13 amino acids. The V end lost 5 bases, the J end lost 4 bases, and 11 bases lay between the germline ends. This chain's CDR3 is CASSTPGSTEAFF. CDR3 nucleotide sequence: TGTGCCAGCAGCACGCCAGGGTCCACTGAAGCTTTCTTT.

This clonotype was observed many times. The CDR3 sequence: CATSDSGTRGSYEQYF. The CDR3 DNA sequence: TGTGCCACCAGTGATTCCGGGACTAGAGGGTCCTACGAGCAGTACTTC. The rearrangement uses TRBV24-1 and TRBJ2-7; 8 bases match TRBD2. CDR1 and CDR2 (germline): KGHDR, SFDVKD. There are 16 residues in the CDR3. The junction had 6 bases not matched to a gene; V was cut back by 2 bases and J by 1 base.

This clonotype has ten or more counts. V and J are TRBV20-1 and TRBJ2-5, with D perhaps assigned TRBD1 or TRBD2 (5 bases each). V was trimmed by 3 bases and J by 4 bases, leaving 9 bases between them. This CDR3 is built from 12 residues. Germline assignment: CDR1 DFQATT and CDR2 SNEGSKA (reference sequence). The CDR3 loop reads CSARPGAETQYF. The CDR3 DNA reads as TGCAGTGCTAGGCCCGGGGCAGAGACCCAGTACTTC.

V gene TRBV5-6 combines with J gene TRBJ2-5, with TRBD2 matching over 14 bases. The V gene end was trimmed by 2 bases and the J gene end by 4 bases; junction bases not matched to a gene: 4. The CDR3 length is 16 residues. In germline, CDR1 is SGHDT, CDR2 YYEEEE. This CDR3 is CASSFGLAGGSETQYF. As DNA, the CDR3 is TGTGCCAGCAGCTTCGGACTAGCGGGAGGATCAGAGACCCAGTACTTC.

In its sample, this clonotype was seen many times. The chain recombines TRBV5-1 with TRBJ2-7, with D tentatively TRBD2 (5 bases). CDR1 and CDR2 from the germline V gene are SGHRS and YFSETQ. This CDR3 contains 13 residues. Trimming pared 0 bases from V and 3 bases from J, leaving 7 bases between. This CDR3 is CASSLDRDYEQYF. CDR3 nucleotides: TGCGCCAGCAGCTTGGATCGGGACTACGAGCAGTACTTC.

The chain carries TRBV12-3 or TRBV12-4 and TRBJ2-5; D possibly corresponds to TRBD2 (6 bases). V was shortened by 1 base and J by 3 bases, with 15 bases between the two germline ends. CDR3 length: 16 amino acids. The DNA for the CDR3 is TGTGCCAGCAGTTTAGAGGCACCCCGGGAGAAAGAGACCCAGTACTTC. Translation gives CASSLEAPREKETQYF.

In its sample, this clonotype was seen many times. The chain links TRBV20-1 to TRBJ2-4; tentatively, D is TRBD2 (5 bases). Germline V lookup: CDR1 DFQATT, CDR2 SNEGSKA (reference sequence). The CDR3 has 12 residues. V was shortened by 3 bases and J by 13 bases, with 16 bases between the two germline ends. In nucleotides, the CDR3 is TGCAGTGCTAGGTCCCCACAGCCGGGGCAGTACTTC. This translates into CSARSPQPGQYF.

This clonotype was counted many times. This chain connects TRBV20-1 to TRBJ1-1; D gene uncertain. V gave up 4 bases and J gave up 4 bases, with 16 bases separating them. The CDR3 totals 14 residues. Germline V gives CDR1 DFQATT, CDR2 SNEGSKA (reference sequence). CDR3 sequence reads: CSATRFLEGTEAFF. In nucleotides, the CDR3 is TGCAGTGCTACCAGGTTCCTCGAAGGCACTGAAGCTTTCTTT.

This clonotype was recorded many times. The chain links TRBV5-1 to TRBJ2-1; 11 nucleotides match TRBD2. The CDR3 consists of 15 residues. V lost 2 bases and J lost 7; bases outside the gene matches: 5. The germline V gene encodes CDR1 SGHRS and CDR2 YFSETQ. CDR3 bases: TGCGCCAGCAGCTTAACTAGCGGGGGCGGGAATGAGCAGTTCTTC. This encodes CASSLTSGGGNEQFF.